This is a list of T cell receptor beta chains from one sample in a study of CD8+CD57+ T cells in acquired aplastic anemia. TCRdb re-called the reads through MiXCR, storing one row per CDR3 protein. The repertoire holds more than 150,000 distinct CDR3 sequences, 45% to 50% seen once, with 2.5% to 3.5% in the top ten. Sequenced material: sorted CD4+, CD8+, or CD8+CD57+ T cells (not recorded which) from PBMCs. These receptors originate from a human donor in good health. CDR3s include the opening cysteine and the closing phenylalanine or tryptophan. A D gene is named only where the DNA matches it firmly.

D gene: -; J gene: TRBJ2-6; V gene: TRBV30; CDR3 protein: CAWSEGLSGANVLTF
D gene: TRBD2; J gene: TRBJ2-3; V gene: TRBV20-1; CDR3 protein: CSAKTSGSTDTQYF
D gene: TRBD2; J gene: TRBJ2-7; V gene: TRBV9; CDR3 protein: CASSVEAGGSSYEQYF
D gene: -; J gene: TRBJ2-2; V gene: TRBV7-9; CDR3 protein: CASSLGAGSTGELFF
D gene: TRBD1; J gene: TRBJ2-7; V gene: TRBV13; CDR3 protein: CASTRQGYYEQYF
D gene: -; J gene: TRBJ1-2; V gene: TRBV15; CDR3 protein: CATSRERGNYGYTF
D gene: -; J gene: TRBJ1-6; V gene: TRBV6-5; CDR3 protein: CASSYRGRSSPLHF
D gene: TRBD1; J gene: TRBJ1-2; V gene: TRBV2; CDR3 protein: CASSEAGTGWRDGYTF
D gene: TRBD2; J gene: TRBJ2-2; V gene: TRBV10-2; CDR3 protein: CASFPGTTYTGELFF
D gene: TRBD1; J gene: TRBJ1-1; V gene: TRBV29-1; CDR3 protein: CSAGGQGNTEAFF
D gene: -; J gene: TRBJ2-5; V gene: TRBV20-1; CDR3 protein: CSAVSDRLQETQYF
D gene: -; J gene: TRBJ1-3; V gene: TRBV7-2; CDR3 protein: CASSLEDASSGNTIYF
D gene: -; J gene: TRBJ1-4; V gene: TRBV3-1; CDR3 protein: CASRGGGEKLFF
D gene: -; J gene: TRBJ2-5; V gene: TRBV19; CDR3 protein: CASSPGLGGWETQYF
D gene: -; J gene: TRBJ1-2; V gene: TRBV19; CDR3 protein: CASRRGYNYGYTF
D gene: -; J gene: TRBJ1-1; V gene: TRBV10-3; CDR3 protein: CAIGVKQESEAFF
D gene: -; J gene: TRBJ2-2; V gene: TRBV24-1; CDR3 protein: CATSETLTRNSGELFF
D gene: TRBD1; J gene: TRBJ2-7; V gene: TRBV20-1; CDR3 protein: CSAHPGQGRLEQYF
D gene: -; J gene: TRBJ1-5; V gene: TRBV30; CDR3 protein: CAHSLGADQPQHF
D gene: TRBD1; J gene: TRBJ1-1; V gene: TRBV5-6; CDR3 protein: CASSLAGGGTEAFF
D gene: TRBD2; J gene: TRBJ2-7; V gene: TRBV10-3; CDR3 protein: CAISDRGLAGIYEQYF
D gene: -; J gene: TRBJ1-4; V gene: TRBV12-3/TRBV12-4; CDR3 protein: CASSFRGAIGNEKLFF
D gene: TRBD1; J gene: TRBJ2-2; V gene: TRBV18; CDR3 protein: CASSPPTGGLTGELFF
D gene: -; J gene: TRBJ2-3; V gene: TRBV6-5; CDR3 protein: CASSSGDNTDTQYF
D gene: -; J gene: TRBJ1-2; V gene: TRBV2; CDR3 protein: CASSELRARGYTF
D gene: -; J gene: TRBJ2-6; V gene: TRBV15; CDR3 protein: CATSIRGTGANVLTF
D gene: TRBD1; J gene: TRBJ1-2; V gene: TRBV20-1; CDR3 protein: CSARGDSPANYGYTF
D gene: -; J gene: TRBJ2-2; V gene: TRBV5-1; CDR3 protein: CASSWHEVAATRELFF
D gene: -; J gene: TRBJ1-5; V gene: TRBV19; CDR3 protein: CASSILGPGSNQPQHF
D gene: -; J gene: TRBJ1-1; V gene: TRBV25-1; CDR3 protein: CASSEPPPGSTKAFF
D gene: -; J gene: TRBJ1-4; V gene: TRBV5-1; CDR3 protein: CASSGETGHREKLFF
D gene: -; J gene: TRBJ2-1; V gene: TRBV7-8; CDR3 protein: CASSLAQGDEQFF
D gene: TRBD2; J gene: TRBJ2-1; V gene: TRBV20-1; CDR3 protein: CSQNSGRRYNEQFF
D gene: TRBD2; J gene: TRBJ2-1; V gene: TRBV20-1; CDR3 protein: CSARDWTSGVF
D gene: -; J gene: TRBJ2-2; V gene: TRBV7-3; CDR3 protein: CASSNKGGLRTGELFF
D gene: -; J gene: TRBJ1-2; V gene: TRBV11-1; CDR3 protein: CASSFSGAGTREGYTF
D gene: TRBD1; J gene: TRBJ2-7; V gene: TRBV7-8; CDR3 protein: CASSPRTGYEQYF
D gene: -; J gene: TRBJ1-5; V gene: TRBV10-3; CDR3 protein: CAISDRLQPQHF
D gene: -; J gene: TRBJ1-2; V gene: TRBV5-1; CDR3 protein: CASSLQALESEGYTF
D gene: -; J gene: TRBJ1-2; V gene: TRBV4-1; CDR3 protein: CASSQSVNYGYTF
D gene: TRBD1; J gene: TRBJ1-1; V gene: TRBV3-1; CDR3 protein: CASSLGTGRAFF
D gene: -; J gene: TRBJ2-7; V gene: TRBV6-1; CDR3 protein: CASSAIGQGSSYEQYF
D gene: -; J gene: TRBJ2-7; V gene: TRBV6-2/TRBV6-3; CDR3 protein: CASRRRTTYEQYF
D gene: -; J gene: TRBJ2-1; V gene: TRBV15; CDR3 protein: CATSPAREWDNEQFF
D gene: TRBD1; J gene: TRBJ2-7; V gene: TRBV11-1; CDR3 protein: CASSLAPGQGAGEQYF
D gene: -; J gene: TRBJ2-7; V gene: TRBV10-3; CDR3 protein: CAIMTSHTYEQYF
D gene: -; J gene: TRBJ1-5; V gene: TRBV6-2/TRBV6-3; CDR3 protein: CASSFLESNQPQHF
D gene: TRBD2; J gene: TRBJ2-1; V gene: TRBV11-1; CDR3 protein: CASRGLAGQGEQFF
D gene: TRBD1; J gene: TRBJ2-3; V gene: TRBV7-8; CDR3 protein: CASSPGQGSDTQYF
D gene: -; J gene: TRBJ1-5; V gene: TRBV5-1; CDR3 protein: CASSPVGGANQPQHF